This TCR beta chain was sequenced for a study of blood T cells in healthy people across ages. Regarding the study as a whole: Comparison with aged donors showed that long-lived donors had more naive CD4+ cells and higher diversity.

Then a second PCR, running about 6 to 12 cycles, was carried out with a sample-barcoded 5' primer and a J-beta primer mix. Each CDR3 protein is one row after TCRdb ran MiXCR on the 5' RACE reads. The sample consists of over 550,000 distinct CDR3 sequences, about 30% of them appearing once. In this sample, this clonotype turned up many times. Its antigen remains unknown. This clonotype was obtained from an elderly woman in good health. Input material: blood.

The CDR3 reads CASQTSGGTDTQYF. CDR3 nucleotide sequence: TGTGCCAGCCAAACAAGCGGGGGCACAGATACGCAGTATTTT. This chain joins TRBV5-4 and TRBJ2-3; 7 nucleotides align to TRBD2. V was pared by 7 bases and J by 1 base, with 6 bases of the junction left unmatched. Germline CDR1 and CDR2: SGHNT and YYREEE (reference sequence). The CDR3 is 14 amino acids.